This TCR beta chain was recorded in a study of CD8 T cells in Susac syndrome. CD8+ and CD4+ T cells from blood underwent TCR beta sequencing, which was carried out in a high-throughput format. It was with random hexamers that roughly 0.45 to 1 ug RNA was reverse transcribed. The immunoSEQ assay covered 54 Vbeta and 13 Jbeta segments for CDR3. MiXCR, run by TCRdb on the immunoSEQ multiplex PCR reads, gives a single entry per CDR3 protein. The sample lists approximately 230,000 distinct CDR3 sequences, roughly 95% occurring once. The sequence was collected from a human donor with multiple sclerosis. Sequenced: CD4+ T cells from PBMCs.

CDR3 nucleotides: TGTGCCAGCACCCTGGGGACTCTCCCCACAGATACGCAGTATTTT. It encodes CASTLGTLPTDTQYF. The chain carries TRBV3-1 and TRBJ2-3; D possibly corresponds to TRBD2 (6 bases). The germline V gene encodes CDR1 LGHDT and CDR2 YNNKEL (reference sequence). V dropped 7 bases and J dropped 2 bases, with 16 bases sitting between them. This CDR3 is built from 15 residues.